These 32 T cell receptor beta chains were sequenced from one sample in a study of blood T cell repertoires in COVID-19. Some clones are missing from TCRdb's copy, which holds only in-frame ones; the method was immunoSEQ multiplex PCR. This repertoire shows 150,000 to 200,000 clones, approximately 91% found once; its top ten account for 0.53%. The sequencing input was peripheral blood. These receptors all stem from a man in his fifties or sixties with acute or convalescent COVID-19.

Concerning this clone itself: This same CDR3 is encoded by further DNA sequences in the sample. The CDR3 protein is CAISGGQNYGYTF. The CDR3, as DNA: TGTGCCATCAGTGGGGGACAGAACTATGGCTACACCTTC. The chain recombines TRBV10-3 with TRBJ1-2; 7 nucleotides agree with TRBD1. V shed 4 bases, J shed 2 bases, and the junction held 1 base outside the gene matches. Germline-derived CDR1 and CDR2 are ENHRY and SYGVKD. This CDR3 comprises 13 residues.

This clone was recorded once. The chain recombines TRBV6-2 or TRBV6-3 with TRBJ1-5, with TRBD1 matching over 8 bases. V shed 2 bases, J shed 7 bases, and the junction held 7 bases outside the gene matches. Per the germline V gene, CDR1 is MNHEY and CDR2 is SVGEGT. The CDR3 extends over 15 amino acids. CDR3 in amino acids: CASSYTRTGKQPQHF. DNA of the CDR3: TGTGCCAGCAGTTACACCCGGACAGGGAAGCAGCCCCAGCATTTT.

V gene TRBV6-5 combines with J gene TRBJ1-2; D not certain. Germline lookup yields CDR1 MNHEY and CDR2 SVGAGI. This CDR3 has 14 amino acids. Trimming removed 7 bases from V and 1 base from J, with 13 bases in between. DNA of the CDR3: TGTGCCAGCACCCCCCCCAGACATAACTATGGCTACACCTTC. This codes for CASTPPRHNYGYTF.

CDR3 in DNA: TGTGCCAGCAGTGGCCTAACTAGCGGGAGGGCTAATGAGCAGTTCTTC. Translated: CASSGLTSGRANEQFF. The chain combines TRBV2 with TRBJ2-1; 13 bases agree with TRBD2. Per the germline V gene, CDR1 is SNHLY and CDR2 is FYNNEI. With 4 bases clipped from V and 7 bases from J, the junction kept 7 bases outside the gene matches. The CDR3 runs to 16 residues.

The chain carries TRBV14 and TRBJ2-7; the match to TRBD1 covers 9 bases. Germline CDR1 SGHDN, CDR2 FVKESK. The CDR3 has 14 amino acids. The junction had 6 bases not matched to a gene; V was cut back by 3 bases and J by 6 bases. CDR3 sequence (DNA): TGTGCCAGCAGCCAGGGGACAGGGTGGCGCGAGCAGTACTTC. Translating it yields CASSQGTGWREQYF.

The genes are TRBV6-1 and TRBJ1-6; no clear D. The CDR3 loop spans 18 amino acids. With 0 bases removed from V and 0 bases from J, the gap between germline ends came to 12 bases. Germline V gene lookup returns CDR1 MNHNS and CDR2 SASEGT. The CDR3 DNA is TGTGCCAGCAGTGAAGCGCTGCCGGGGAGCTCCTATAATTCACCCCTCCACTTT. Translation: CASSEALPGSSYNSPLHF.

The gene calls are TRBV4-2 and TRBJ1-3; 8 bases agree with TRBD1. The CDR3 is 15 amino acids. Germline V CDR1 and CDR2: LGHNA, YNFKEQ. J was trimmed by 4 bases and V by 1 base; bases with no gene match: 3. CDR3 region: CASSQGTGRGNTIYF. The CDR3 bases are TGTGCCAGCAGCCAAGGGACAGGGAGGGGAAACACCATATATTTT.

This chain connects TRBV2 to TRBJ1-1, with TRBD1 as a possible D gene (6 bases). The CDR3 sequence is 13 residues long. V lost 6 bases and J 1 base, leaving 9 bases between the germline ends. Germline CDR1 SNHLY, CDR2 FYNNEI. The CDR3 bases are TGTGCCAGCAGCGAACAGGGGAACACTGAAGCTTTCTTT. It is translated as CASSEQGNTEAFF.

This clone was seen only once. The sample has other DNA sequences that encode this CDR3 too. The chain uses TRBV3-1 (or the pseudogene TRBV3-2) and TRBJ1-2; D is perhaps TRBD1 (6 bases). The CDR3 has 13 residues. The germline V gene has CDR1 LGHDT and CDR2 YNNKEL (reference sequence). Trimming took 1 base from V and 3 from J, leaving 6 bases between them. CDR3 sequence: CASSQGQDYGYTF. The CDR3 bases are TGTGCCAGCAGCCAAGGACAGGACTATGGCTACACCTTC.

The V call is TRBV4-2, the J call TRBJ2-2, with 10 nucleotides matching TRBD1. This CDR3 contains 18 residues. Germline-derived CDR1 and CDR2 are LGHNA and YNFKEQ. V lost 4 bases, J lost 4 bases, and 12 bases stayed unmatched. CDR3 region: CASSLGQGLGGLTGELFF. CDR3 DNA: TGTGCCAGCAGCCTGGGACAGGGGCTGGGAGGACTCACCGGGGAGCTGTTTTTT.

The chain uses TRBV9 and TRBJ2-1; TRBD2 matches 16 bases. The germline V gene encodes CDR1 SGDLS and CDR2 YYNGEE. V lost 2 bases to trimming and J lost 7 bases; unmatched junction nucleotides: 6. The CDR3 runs to 17 residues. The chain's CDR3 is CASSVGTSGRAFNEQFF. In DNA form, the CDR3 reads TGTGCCAGCAGCGTGGGGACTAGCGGGAGGGCCTTTAATGAGCAGTTCTTC. The full variable domain, in which reference TRBV9 and TRBJ2-1 provide the parts outside the CDR3, is DSGVTQTPKHLITATGQRVTLRCSPRSGDLSVYWYQQSLDQGLQFLIQYYNGEERAKGNILERFSAQQFPDLHSELNLSSLELGDSALYFCASSVGTSGRAFNEQFFGPGTRLTVL.

The chain combines TRBV6-5 with TRBJ1-1, with TRBD1 identical over 7 bases. Germline CDR1 MNHEY, CDR2 SVGAGI. This CDR3 spans 13 amino acids. J lost 2 bases, V lost 10 bases, and 7 bases had no gene match. Written as DNA, the CDR3 is TGTGCCATCGGAGGGACAGTAAACACTGAAGCTTTCTTT. Translation gives CAIGGTVNTEAFF.

The chain joins TRBV5-1 to TRBJ2-7, with TRBD1 matching 7 bases. The CDR3 contains 13 residues. Germline V gene sequence: CDR1 SGHRS, CDR2 YFSETQ. J gave up 3 bases and V 3 bases, and 3 bases lay outside the gene matches. CDR3: CASSSDRDYEQYV. The CDR3, as DNA: TGCGCCAGCAGCTCCGACAGGGACTACGAGCAGTACGTC.

A note on this clone: The junction does not match germline at one end; this may be a read error. J is TRBJ1-2 and V is TRBV2, with TRBD1 matching over 7 bases. Germline-derived CDR1 and CDR2 are SNHLY and FYNNEI. The CDR3 consists of 11 residues. The CDR3 loop reads CAGRQGGGYTF. In DNA form, the CDR3 reads TGTGCCGGCAGACAGGGCGGCGGCTACACCTTC.

In this sample, this clone turned up once. V is TRBV5-1 and J is TRBJ2-1; a possible D gene is TRBD1 (6 bases). Trimming shortened V by 3 bases and J by 8 bases, and 15 bases separated the two germline ends. Per the germline V gene, CDR1 is SGHRS and CDR2 is YFSETQ. This CDR3 region has 14 residues. The chain's CDR3 is CASSWAGAWDEQFF. CDR3 sequence (DNA): TGCGCCAGCAGCTGGGCAGGGGCTTGGGATGAGCAGTTCTTC.

With respect to this clone: One junction end does not reproduce the germline sequence, and a read error may be involved. J is TRBJ2-7 and V is TRBV27; the match to TRBD1 covers 9 bases. Germline loops: CDR1 MNHEY, CDR2 SMNVEV (reference sequence). The CDR3 spans 15 residues. The CDR3 sequence is CASSPIRTGVYGQYF. CDR3 coding DNA: TGTGCCAGCAGCCCCATTAGGACAGGGGTTTACGGGCAGTACTTC.

The gene calls are TRBV21-1 and TRBJ2-5; the table's D call, TRBD2, was not checked against the DNA. TRBV21-1 is described as a pseudogene. The CDR3 has 16 amino acids. CDR3: CASSQWGTSRKETQYF. Here the CDR3 DNA reads TGTGCCAGCAGCCAGTGGGGGACTAGCCGAAAAGAGACCCAGTACTTC.

J is TRBJ1-2 and V is TRBV11-3, with 8 positions matching TRBD1. Germline V gene sequence: CDR1 SGHNT, CDR2 YENEEA. V shed 3 bases, J shed 4 bases, and the junction held 7 bases outside the gene matches. The CDR3 has 15 residues. The CDR3 DNA sequence: TGTGCCAGCAGCTTGGACAGGGACCCTGGCTATGGCTACACCTTC. This encodes CASSLDRDPGYGYTF.

The chain combines TRBV10-3 with TRBJ2-3, with D perhaps matching TRBD1 (7 bases). Deletions cut 6 bases from V and 6 bases from J, with 16 bases between. From germline, CDR1 is ENHRY and CDR2 SYGVKD. The CDR3 is 14 residues long. CDR3 nucleotides: TGTGCCATCAGACGGCAGGGGGGTGGGGATACGCAGTATTTT. Translating gives CAIRRQGGGDTQYF.

This chain links TRBV7-6 with TRBJ1-3; no clear D. Germline V gene data show CDR1 as SGHVS and CDR2 as FNYEAQ. V shed 0 bases and J shed 0 bases, with 6 bases lying between them. The CDR3 length is 15 residues. CDR3 sequence: CASSLAAGSGNTIYF. The CDR3, as DNA: TGTGCCAGCAGCTTAGCTGCGGGCTCTGGAAACACCATATATTTT.

The genes are TRBV6-1 and TRBJ2-1; maybe TRBD2 (5 bases). Germline loops: CDR1 MNHNS, CDR2 SASEGT. This CDR3 region has 12 residues. V was cut by 2 bases and J by 6 bases, with 5 bases left in between. In nucleotides, the CDR3 is TGTGCCAGCAGTGAACGGGGCAATGAGCAGTTCTTC. Translating it yields CASSERGNEQFF.

This clone was counted a single time. V and J are TRBV2 and TRBJ2-7; 7 bases match TRBD1. The CDR3 is made up of 14 amino acids. CDR1 is SNHLY, CDR2 FYNNEI, per germline. J was trimmed by 3 bases and V by 5 bases; bases with no gene match: 7. CDR3 sequence (DNA): TGTGCCAGCAGTTTGGGACAGCCACGCTACGAGCAGTACGTC. Amino acids: CASSLGQPRYEQYV.

The chain uses TRBV19 and TRBJ2-1, with TRBD1 identical over 8 bases. V lost 4 bases and J lost 9; bases outside the gene matches: 20. Germline V gene lookup returns CDR1 LNHDA and CDR2 SQIVND (reference sequence). This CDR3 has 18 residues. The CDR3 nucleotides read TGTGCCAGTAGTACCCGACAGGGGTTAGCTACTACTACTTTTGAGCAGTTCTTC. It translates to CASSTRQGLATTTFEQFF.

The V call is TRBV24-1, the J call TRBJ2-7; D may be TRBD1 (6 bases). The V gene's germline CDR1 is KGHDR and CDR2 SFDVKD. The ends were cut back, 7 bases at V and 1 base at J, with 10 bases in the middle. The CDR3 length is 13 residues. The CDR3 protein is CATRGDNSYEQYF. CDR3 DNA sequence: TGTGCCACCAGGGGGGACAATTCCTACGAGCAGTACTTC.

Points on this clone: Additional DNA sequences in this sample encode the identical CDR3. This chain uses TRBV28 with TRBJ1-5, with D tentatively TRBD1 (5 bases). The CDR3 spans 13 residues. The germline V gene has CDR1 MDHEN and CDR2 SYDVKM. Trimming removed 6 bases at V and 4 bases at J, with 10 bases between. CDR3 in amino acids: CASSLQGNQPQHF. The CDR3 nucleotides read TGTGCCAGCAGCCTCCAGGGAAATCAGCCCCAGCATTTT.

V gene TRBV28 combines with J gene TRBJ1-1; D uncertain. CDR1 is MDHEN, CDR2 SYDVKM, per germline. Deletions cut 6 bases from V and 6 bases from J, with 14 bases between. The CDR3 contains 13 residues. The CDR3 sequence is CASSPGFPAEAFF. The DNA of the CDR3 is TGTGCCAGCAGCCCAGGATTTCCCGCTGAAGCTTTCTTT.

This chain links TRBV23-1 with TRBJ1-3; D is uncertain. TRBV23-1 counts as an open reading frame of uncertain function. There are 15 residues in the CDR3. V was clipped by 4 bases and J by 8 bases, with 18 bases between them. CDR3 coding DNA: TGCGCCAGCAGTCTGCTCCGCAATTGTTTAGACACCATATATTTT. Translating it yields CASSLLRNCLDTIYF.

The gene calls are TRBV7-6 and TRBJ2-7; 9 nucleotides match TRBD2. The germline CDR1 and CDR2 sequences are SGHVS and FNYEAQ. The trim removed 5 bases at V and 3 bases at J, leaving 11 bases unmatched. The CDR3 is 16 residues long. The CDR3 sequence is CASSRLSGRTGYEQYF. The DNA for the CDR3 is TGTGCCAGCAGCCGCCTTAGCGGGAGAACTGGCTACGAGCAGTACTTC.

This chain uses TRBV11-3 with TRBJ1-3; D gene unclear. V lost 1 base and J lost 0, with 10 bases in between. The CDR3 is 16 residues long. CDR1 and CDR2 from the germline V gene are SGHNT and YENEEA. Here the CDR3 reads CASSLGGGLSGNTIYF. CDR3 sequence (DNA): TGTGCCAGCAGCTTAGGCGGCGGCCTCTCTGGAAACACCATATATTTT. The full variable domain, its missing parts supplied by reference TRBV11-3 and TRBJ1-3, is EAGVVQSPRYKIIEKKQPVAFWCNPISGHNTLYWYLQNLGQGPELLIRYENEEAVDDSQLPKDRFSAERLKGVDSTLKIQPAELGDSAVYLCASSLGGGLSGNTIYFGEGSWLTVV.

The chain uses TRBV5-1 and TRBJ2-5, with TRBD2 identical over 14 bases. CDR1 is SGHRS, CDR2 YFSETQ, per germline. V gave up 4 bases and J gave up 3 bases; unmatched junction bases: 5. This CDR3 has 16 residues. The CDR3 nucleotides read TGCGCCAGCAGCCCCCCGGGACTAGCGGGGGAAGAGACCCAGTACTTC. It specifies CASSPPGLAGEETQYF.

This clone appeared once. The sample holds other DNA sequences that translate to the same CDR3. V is TRBV18 and J is TRBJ2-3, with 9 bases that match TRBD2. The CDR3 extends over 15 amino acids. Germline lookup yields CDR1 KGHSH and CDR2 LQKENI. The ends lost 5 bases at V and 2 bases at J; junction bases unmatched: 5. The CDR3 DNA is TGTGCCAGCTCATTGCTAGCGGGGAACACAGATACGCAGTATTTT. This encodes CASSLLAGNTDTQYF.

The rearrangement links TRBV20-1 to TRBJ1-2; tentatively, D is TRBD1 (5 bases). V gave up 6 bases and J gave up 4 bases, with 9 bases separating them. This CDR3 is built from 11 residues. CDR1 is DFQATT and CDR2 is SNEGSKA in the germline V gene (reference sequence). CDR3 protein: CSARRGYGYTF. CDR3 coding DNA: TGCAGTGCCCGGAGGGGCTATGGCTACACCTTC.